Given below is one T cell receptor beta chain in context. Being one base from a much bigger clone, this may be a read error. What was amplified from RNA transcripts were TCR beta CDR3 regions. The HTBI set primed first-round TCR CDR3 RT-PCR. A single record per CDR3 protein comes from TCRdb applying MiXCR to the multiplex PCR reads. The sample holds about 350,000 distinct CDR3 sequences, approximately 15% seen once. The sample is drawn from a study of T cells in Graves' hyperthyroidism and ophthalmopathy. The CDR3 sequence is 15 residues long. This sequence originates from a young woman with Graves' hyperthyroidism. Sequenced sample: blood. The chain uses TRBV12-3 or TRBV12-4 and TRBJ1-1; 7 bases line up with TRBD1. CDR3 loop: CASSYGTVMNTDAFF. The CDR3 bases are TGTGCCAGCAGTTATGGGACAGTCATGAACACTGACGCTTTCTTT.